This T cell receptor beta chain derives from a study of shared clonotypes between healthy human individuals. In the study overall: CD8 memory received one plate per donor, CD8 naive two, CD4 memory three and CD4 naive three.

CDR1 ENHRY and CDR2 SYGVKD come from the germline V gene. This CDR3 region has 16 residues. V dropped 3 bases and J dropped 3; count of bases not matched to a gene: 7. Clones were read by immunoSEQ multiplex PCR, and TCRdb kept only the in-frame ones, dropping some. The data show 2,100,000 or so clones, with more than 90% seen just once and 0.13% held by the top ten. Source material: naive CD4+ T cells sorted from blood. Subset of the sample: CD45RA+ positively selected. The chain recombines TRBV10-3 with TRBJ2-3, with 9 bases that match TRBD2. The sequence derives from a young man in good health. This CDR3 reads CAISDFGGGATDTQYF. As DNA, the CDR3 is TGTGCCATCAGTGATTTCGGCGGGGGGGCGACAGATACGCAGTATTTT.